One sample yielded the 26 T cell receptor beta chains listed below, sequenced in a study of prognosis after radiotherapy for stage I lung cancer. Genomic DNA was subjected to two-round multiplex PCR for amplification of TCR beta CDR3. First-round PCR used primers specific to each TRBV and TRBJ gene. From the multiplex PCR reads, TCRdb called clonotypes with MiXCR, one entry per CDR3 protein. The data show 25,000 to 35,000 distinct CDR3 sequences, around 48% seen once. The sample consisted of PBMCs, taken before or after stereotactic body radiation therapy (not recorded which). These receptors all stem from a donor aged 50 or older with non-small cell lung cancer.

V gene TRBV24-1 combines with J gene TRBJ2-1; 16 bases agree with TRBD2. Germline V gives CDR1 KGHDR, CDR2 SFDVKD. Germline trimming cut 4 bases from V and 0 bases from J; bases unmatched to any gene: 8. This CDR3 has 20 residues. The CDR3 sequence: CATSDPGTSGRGSSYNEQFF. CDR3 nucleotide sequence: TGTGCCACCAGTGACCCCGGGACTAGCGGGAGGGGCAGCTCCTACAATGAGCAGTTCTTC.

This clonotype was counted between two and nine times. An end of the junction does not agree with germline; a read error may underlie this. The V call is TRBV5-1, the J call TRBJ2-3, with TRBD1 as a possible D gene (6 bases). The CDR3 runs to 15 residues. Germline loops: CDR1 SGHRS, CDR2 YFSETQ. The chain's CDR3 is CANSAGTRSTYTQYF. The CDR3 DNA reads TGCGCCAACAGTGCCGGGACAAGGAGCACATATACGCAGTATTTT.

Ten or more counts support this clonotype. The chain couples TRBV18 to TRBJ1-1; 8 bases agree with TRBD1. CDR1 KGHSH and CDR2 LQKENI come from the germline V gene. The J segment lost 6 bases and the V segment lost 3 bases, leaving 9 bases of the junction unmatched. The CDR3 is 15 residues long. The CDR3 region has the DNA TGTGCCAGCTCACCCTTGACAGGGGAGGGATCTGAAGCTTTCTTT. Its protein product is CASSPLTGEGSEAFF.

As concerns this clonotype: A single base is all that separates this from a far larger clone, so a read error is likely. The CDR3 sequence is CASSSQRGRETKYF. DNA of the CDR3: TGTGCCAGCAGCTCACAGCGGGGTAGGGAGACCAAGTACTTC. This sequence joins TRBV7-9 and TRBJ2-5; TRBD2 matches at 7 bases. The CDR3 sequence is 14 residues long. Germline CDR1 SEHNR, CDR2 FQNEAQ (reference sequence).

At least ten counts were recorded for this clonotype. V is TRBV24-1 and J is TRBJ2-5; no firm D call. V was pared by 5 bases and J by 0 bases, with 15 bases between. CDR1 and CDR2 from the germline V gene are KGHDR and SFDVKD. The CDR3 length is 16 residues. CDR3 sequence reads: CATSVFNRQYQETQYF. The DNA for the CDR3 is TGTGCCACCAGTGTATTTAATAGGCAATACCAAGAGACCCAGTACTTC.

There are a few counts of this clonotype. A far larger clone is off by one base, so a read error is likely. The chain recombines TRBV6-1 with TRBJ2-3; 8 bases fit TRBD2. With 5 bases clipped from V and 3 bases from J, the junction kept 13 bases outside the gene matches. There are 17 residues in the CDR3. Germline CDR1 and CDR2: MNHNS and SASEGT. CDR3 in amino acids: CASSYPLSGGPTDTQYF. As DNA, the CDR3 is TGTGCCAGCAGTTACCCCCTATCGGGAGGGCCTACAGATACGCAGTATTTT.

The V gene is TRBV6-4, the J gene TRBJ1-6; 10 nucleotides line up with TRBD1. The V gene's germline CDR1 is MRHNA and CDR2 SNTAGT. Trimming removed 5 bases from V and 9 bases from J; junction bases left unmatched: 4. The CDR3 totals 14 residues. The CDR3 sequence is CASSTGTGVSPLHF. The CDR3 DNA sequence: TGTGCCAGCAGTACCGGGACAGGGGTTTCACCCCTCCACTTT.

V usage is TRBV9 and J usage is TRBJ2-1, with TRBD2 matching over 10 bases. There are 15 residues in the CDR3. V trimming: 0 bases; J trimming: 6 bases; junction bases outside the gene matches: 3. Germline V gene sequence: CDR1 SGDLS, CDR2 YYNGEE. In DNA, the CDR3 is TGTGCCAGCAGCGTAGATCTAGCGGGAGTCAATGAGCAGTTCTTC. Amino acid sequence: CASSVDLAGVNEQFF.

As to this clonotype: At one end the junction does not follow the germline gene, possibly because of a read error. This rearrangement joins TRBV28 to TRBJ2-7; 7 nucleotides align to TRBD1. Germline-derived CDR1 and CDR2 are MDHEN and SYDVKM. This CDR3 is 14 amino acids long. For the CDR3, the DNA is TGTGCCAGAAGTTCCCCAGGGACAGTTAGCGAGCAGTACTTC. This codes for CARSSPGTVSEQYF. Full variable domain (remainder filled in from reference TRBV28 and TRBJ2-7): DVKVTQSSRYLVKRTGEKVFLECVQDMDHENMFWYRQDPGLGLRLIYFSYDVKMKEKGDIPEGYSVSREKKERFSLILESASTNQTSMYLCARSSPGTVSEQYFGPGTRLTVT.

Comment on this clonotype: Only one base separates this from a far larger clonotype, so it likely reflects a read error. The chain recombines TRBV6-8 with TRBJ2-7, with a possible D match to TRBD1 (6 bases). Germline CDR1 MNHGY, CDR2 SAAAGT. This CDR3 comprises 13 residues. The CDR3 DNA follows: TGTTCCAGCAGTACGACAGGAAGTAACGAGCAGTACTTC. This codes for CSSSTTGSNEQYF.

On this clonotype: The junction departs from germline at one end; a sequencing error may be responsible. The chain joins TRBV5-1 to TRBJ2-1; TRBD2 matches at 10 bases. CDR1 and CDR2 (germline): SGHRS, YFSETQ. This CDR3 spans 15 amino acids. CDR3 in DNA: TGTGCCAGCTCACACGGGTCTAGCGGGAGAAATGAGCAGTTCTTC. Protein: CASSHGSSGRNEQFF.

By sample share, this clonotype is medium-sized. This chain joins TRBV5-1 and TRBJ2-1, with D unresolved. The CDR3 runs to 16 residues. The V gene lost 2 bases and the J gene lost 0 bases, with 12 bases spanning the gap. Germline assignment: CDR1 SGHRS and CDR2 YFSETQ. CDR3 in amino acids: CASSLLPANSYNEQFF. The CDR3 DNA follows: TGCGCCAGCAGCTTATTACCGGCTAACTCCTACAATGAGCAGTTCTTC. Variable domain in full (rest from reference TRBV5-1 and TRBJ2-1): KAGVTQTPRYLIKTRGQQVTLSCSPISGHRSVSWYQQTPGQGLQFLFEYFSETQRNKGNFPGRFSGRQFSNSRSEMNVSTLELGDSALYLCASSLLPANSYNEQFFGPGTRLTVL.

In its sample, this clonotype was seen many times. The J gene is TRBJ2-3, the V gene TRBV7-9, with D uncertain. This CDR3 contains 13 residues. Germline CDR1 and CDR2: SEHNR and FQNEAQ (reference sequence). V was shortened by 2 bases and J by 10 bases, with 13 bases between the two germline ends. CDR3 in DNA: TGTGCCAGCAGCTTAAACTCGCGCGTCGCGCAGTATTTT. Amino acid sequence: CASSLNSRVAQYF.

This chain connects TRBV4-3 to TRBJ2-7; D is possibly TRBD1 or TRBD2 (5 bases each). The CDR3 spans 14 residues. Germline V CDR1 and CDR2: LGHNA, YSLEER. The V gene lost 4 bases and the J gene lost 13 bases, with 23 bases spanning the gap. CDR3 nucleotide sequence: TGCGCCAGCAGCCGCGCGGAGAGGGGCTACGAGTATTACTTC. This sequence encodes CASSRAERGYEYYF.

With respect to this clonotype: A read error is possible here, since a much larger clone lies one base away. CDR3 nucleotides: TGCATCGTTGAGCAGGACCGGTTCTTC. The encoded protein is CIVEQDRFF. The rearrangement uses TRBV29-1 and TRBJ2-1, with unresolved D. CDR3 length: 9 amino acids. From germline, CDR1 is SQVTM and CDR2 ANQGSEA.

About this clonotype: One junction end does not reproduce the germline sequence, and a read error may be involved. The J gene is TRBJ2-2, the V gene TRBV7-2; 8 positions agree with TRBD2. The germline gives CDR1 SGHTA, CDR2 FQGNSA. The CDR3 totals 16 residues. The CDR3, as DNA: TGTGCCAGCAGCCTAAGAGCGGGGGAGAACAACGGGGAGCTGTTTTTT. This translates into CASSLRAGENNGELFF.

About this clonotype itself: Germline and junction disagree at one end, which may indicate a read error. The chain couples TRBV2 to TRBJ1-6; the match to TRBD1 covers 7 bases. The CDR3 has 14 residues. Germline values: CDR1 SNHLY, CDR2 FYNNEI. CDR3 in DNA: TGTGACAGCAGTGGAGGGGGCGGGGGATCAACCCTCCACTTT. Translated: CDSSGGGGGSTLHF.

CDR3 region: CASSIGGQGGYEQYF. CDR3 DNA: TGTGCCAGTAGTATTGGGGGTCAGGGTGGCTACGAGCAGTACTTC. The rearrangement joins TRBV19 to TRBJ2-7; D could derive from TRBD1 or TRBD2 (5 bases each). CDR3 length: 15 residues. Trimming stripped 3 bases from V and 3 bases from J, with 15 bases between. The V gene's germline CDR1 is LNHDA and CDR2 SQIVND (reference sequence).

Comment on this clonotype: One end of the junction fails to match germline, which may point to a read error. The rearrangement joins TRBV7-3 to TRBJ2-2, with 11 nucleotides matching TRBD1. Germline lookup yields CDR1 SGHTA and CDR2 FQGTGA. There are 17 residues in the CDR3. The CDR3 is CASSPRTGGGTTWELFF. The CDR3 DNA is TGTGCCAGCAGCCCCCGGACAGGGGGCGGTACCACCTGGGAGCTTTTTTTT. Based on the CDR3 plus reference TRBV7-3 and TRBJ2-2, the full variable domain is GAGVSQTPSNKVTEKGKYVELRCDPISGHTALYWYRQSLGQGPEFLIYFQGTGAADDSGLPNDRFFAVRPEGSVSTLKIQRTERGDSAVYLCASSPRTGGGTTWELFFGEGSRLTVL.

This CDR3 reads CASSFPTSAEQFF. CDR3 DNA: TGTGCCAGCAGCTTCCCCACTAGTGCTGAGCAGTTCTTC. V gene TRBV7-2 combines with J gene TRBJ2-1, with D perhaps matching TRBD2 (5 bases). The V gene's germline CDR1 is SGHTA and CDR2 FQGNSA. V shed 3 bases and J shed 9 bases, with 12 bases lying between them. CDR3 length: 13 amino acids.

The J gene is TRBJ2-3, the V gene TRBV12-3 or TRBV12-4; D is perhaps TRBD2 (6 bases). V was cut by 3 bases and J by 6 bases, with 10 bases left in between. The CDR3 extends over 13 amino acids. In nucleotides, the CDR3 is TGTGCCAGCAGTTTCATAGGAGGGGATACGCAGTATTTT. Translation: CASSFIGGDTQYF.

This clonotype was detected once. The CDR3: CASSWPHRVNYGYTF. CDR3 in DNA: TGTGCCAGCAGCTGGCCTCACAGGGTAAACTATGGCTACACCTTC. The chain employs TRBV7-2 and TRBJ1-2; tentatively, D is TRBD1 (6 bases). V lost 4 bases and J 2 bases, leaving 14 bases between the germline ends. This CDR3 has 15 amino acids. Germline CDR1 reads SGHTA; CDR2 reads FQGNSA.

This clonotype appeared a few times. A read error is possible here, since a much larger clone lies one base away. This chain links TRBV12-3 or TRBV12-4 with TRBJ1-1; TRBD1 matches at 9 bases. V lost 5 bases, J lost 4 bases, and 17 bases stayed unmatched. The CDR3 covers 18 residues. This chain's CDR3 is CASSPYTLDRGAGTEAFF. In DNA form, the CDR3 reads TGTGCCAGCAGTCCATATACTTTAGACAGGGGGGCGGGCACTGAAGCTTTCTTT.

On this clonotype: A far larger clone is just one base off, so this is likely a read error. V is TRBV6-9 and J is TRBJ2-2; 9 bases align to TRBD1. The germline V gene has CDR1 MNHGY and CDR2 SVAAGI. The CDR3 runs to 16 residues. The CDR3 reads CASSYSGQGNIGELFF. The DNA of the CDR3 is TGTGCCAGCAGTTACTCCGGACAGGGGAACATCGGGGAGCTGTTTTTT.

The J gene is TRBJ1-5, the V gene TRBV4-1, with D hard to call. There are 15 residues in the CDR3. The V gene lost 4 bases and the J gene lost 1 base, with 11 bases spanning the gap. Germline loops: CDR1 MGHRA, CDR2 YSYEKL. CDR3 sequence: CASSPGQLSNQPQHF. CDR3 DNA: TGCGCCAGCAGCCCCGGCCAGTTGAGCAATCAGCCCCAGCATTTT.

V usage is TRBV20-1 and J usage is TRBJ2-3; 7 bases match TRBD1. Germline V CDR1 and CDR2: DFQATT, SNEGSKA (reference sequence). This CDR3 comprises 14 residues. The J segment lost 0 bases and the V segment lost 6 bases, leaving 6 bases of the junction unmatched. The CDR3 protein is CSAKPGQSTDTQYF. The DNA of the CDR3 is TGCAGTGCAAAACCGGGACAGAGCACAGATACGCAGTATTTT.